These 29 T cell receptor beta chains came from one sample sequenced in a study of CD8 T cells in Susac syndrome. Random hexamers were used to reverse transcribe an amount of roughly 0.5 to 1 ug RNA. MiXCR was run by TCRdb on the immunoSEQ multiplex PCR reads, yielding one entry per CDR3 protein. Of fewer than 250,000 distinct CDR3 sequences in the sample, under 95% are singletons; the top ten hold approximately 0.1%. Sequencing was performed on CD4+ T cells from PBMCs. These receptors all come from a human donor in good health.

V and J are TRBV7-3 and TRBJ2-1; 8 bases align to TRBD1. The J segment lost 7 bases and the V segment lost 4 bases, leaving 18 bases of the junction unmatched. CDR1 and CDR2 from the germline V gene are SGHTA and FQGTGA. The CDR3 length is 18 residues. CDR3 protein: CASSSLVLGQGAGNEQFF. In nucleotides, the CDR3 is TGTGCCAGCAGCTCGCTGGTTCTCGGCCAGGGGGCGGGGAATGAGCAGTTCTTC.

The chain is built from TRBV5-4 and TRBJ1-1, with a tentative D call TRBD1 (6 bases). The CDR3 is 16 amino acids. CDR1 is SGHNT, CDR2 YYREEE, per germline (reference sequence). The V end lost 6 bases, the J end lost 1 base, and 19 bases lay between the germline ends. The CDR3 DNA reads TGTGCCAGCATCTCTGAGGGGGGGCGGGCGAACACTGAAGCTTTCTTT. Its protein product is CASISEGGRANTEAFF.

The V call is TRBV24-1, the J call TRBJ1-5; TRBD1 is a possible D gene (5 bases). CDR3 size: 16 residues. Deletions cut 5 bases from V and 1 base from J, with 14 bases between. Germline V gives CDR1 KGHDR, CDR2 SFDVKD. CDR3 nucleotides: TGTGCCACCAGTGGGAACAGAGGGGTAAGCAATCAGCCCCAGCATTTT. It codes for CATSGNRGVSNQPQHF.

The V call is TRBV2, the J call TRBJ2-7, with TRBD1 as a possible D gene (7 bases). This CDR3 is built from 14 residues. The germline V gene has CDR1 SNHLY and CDR2 FYNNEI. V lost 8 bases, J lost 4 bases, and 18 bases lay in between. In DNA, the CDR3 is TGTGCCAGCTATCAGCTCAGGGGGACTTACGAGCAGTACGTC. Translated: CASYQLRGTYEQYV.

This chain uses TRBV20-1 with TRBJ2-2, with 10 positions matching TRBD2. Germline values: CDR1 DFQATT, CDR2 SNEGSKA (reference sequence). V lost 5 bases and J lost 1; bases outside the gene matches: 1. CDR3 size: 14 residues. DNA of the CDR3: TGCAGTGCTTCTAGCGGGAGGAACACCGGGGAGCTGTTTTTT. It encodes CSASSGRNTGELFF.

This clonotype was recorded only once. The chain recombines TRBV4-2 with TRBJ1-6, with unresolved D. CDR3 size: 14 residues. Germline lookup yields CDR1 LGHNA and CDR2 YNFKEQ. V was pared by 4 bases and J by 0 bases, with 4 bases between. CDR3 sequence reads: CASSPNSYNSPLHF. DNA for the CDR3: TGTGCCAGCAGCCCCAACTCCTATAATTCACCCCTCCACTTT.

The V and J genes are TRBV3-1 and TRBJ2-4, with TRBD1 matching over 7 bases. V shed 3 bases and J 5 bases; nucleotides not matched to a gene: 4. This CDR3 region has 14 residues. Germline CDR1 and CDR2: LGHDT and YNNKEL (reference sequence). CDR3 in amino acids: CASSHSGQQNIQYF. The CDR3 DNA reads as TGTGCCAGCAGCCATTCGGGACAGCAAAACATTCAGTACTTC.

The genes are TRBV20-1 and TRBJ2-3, with TRBD2 identical over 10 bases. Germline CDR1 is DFQATT and CDR2 is SNEGSKA (reference sequence). V lost 6 bases to trimming and J lost 10 bases; unmatched junction nucleotides: 19. CDR3 length: 16 residues. The CDR3 loop reads CSANPSGLAGENAQYF. The CDR3 region has the DNA TGCAGTGCGAACCCCTCGGGGCTAGCGGGGGAAAATGCGCAGTATTTT.

This chain connects TRBV4-1 to TRBJ2-5; TRBD2 agrees at 9 bases. J lost 5 bases, V lost 4 bases, and 5 bases had no gene match. This CDR3 has 14 residues. Germline V CDR1 and CDR2: MGHRA, YSYEKL. The CDR3 DNA sequence: TGCGCCAGCAGCCCTGGGACTAGCAGGGAGACCCAGTACTTC. This sequence encodes CASSPGTSRETQYF.

CDR3: CASRDTGNYGYTF. The CDR3 DNA follows: TGTGCCAGCAGAGATACAGGGAACTATGGCTACACCTTC. The V gene is TRBV6-2 or TRBV6-3, the J gene TRBJ1-2; possibly TRBD1 for D (6 bases). The CDR3 has 13 amino acids. Germline CDR1 and CDR2: MNHEY and SVGEGT. Trimming cost V 6 bases and J 2 bases, with 10 bases left between them.

The chain joins TRBV5-1 to TRBJ1-3; D unclear. Germline CDR1 is SGHRS and CDR2 is YFSETQ. CDR3 length equals 14 residues. Trimming removed 6 bases from V and 0 bases from J, with 10 bases in between. The CDR3 DNA reads as TGCGCCAGCACGTTAGGAACCTCTGGAAACACCATATATTTT. The encoded protein is CASTLGTSGNTIYF.

This clonotype has just one count. The rearrangement links TRBV6-2 or TRBV6-3 to TRBJ1-5, with a tentative D call TRBD1 (6 bases). This CDR3 region has 12 residues. V was clipped by 8 bases and J by 5 bases, with 10 bases between them. Germline-derived CDR1 and CDR2 are MNHEY and SVGEGT. CDR3 DNA: TGTGCCAGCTGTACAGGGTATCAGCCCCAGCATTTT. It codes for CASCTGYQPQHF.

The chain recombines TRBV15 with TRBJ2-6, with a tentative D call TRBD1 (5 bases). CDR3 length: 16 amino acids. V lost 0 bases and J 0 bases, leaving 6 bases between the germline ends. Germline assignment: CDR1 LNHNV and CDR2 YYDKDF (reference sequence). Here the CDR3 reads CATSRDQGSGANVLTF. As DNA, the CDR3 is TGTGCCACCAGCAGAGATCAGGGCTCTGGGGCCAACGTCCTGACTTTC. The whole variable domain, remainder taken from reference TRBV15 and TRBJ2-6, is DAMVIQNPRYQVTQFGKPVTLSCSQTLNHNVMYWYQQKSSQAPKLLFHYYDKDFNNEADTPDNFQSRRPNTSFCFLDIRSPGLGDTAMYLCATSRDQGSGANVLTFGAGSRLTVL.

This sequence joins TRBV19 and TRBJ1-2, with 8 bases aligning to TRBD1. Unmatched junction bases numbered 10, after V lost 3 bases and J lost 7 bases. The germline gives CDR1 LNHDA, CDR2 SQIVND (reference sequence). This CDR3 has 15 residues. CDR3 sequence: CASSINRQTGGGYTF. The CDR3 bases are TGTGCCAGTAGTATCAACCGACAAACAGGGGGTGGCTACACCTTC.

This chain uses TRBV10-3 with TRBJ2-7, with 8 bases that match TRBD1. This CDR3 has 13 residues. V lost 4 bases and J lost 5; bases outside the gene matches: 4. Germline CDR1 is ENHRY and CDR2 is SYGVKD. CDR3 sequence reads: CAISAQGADEQYF. The DNA for the CDR3 is TGTGCCATCAGTGCCCAGGGGGCGGACGAGCAGTACTTC.

This clonotype was observed once. The chain recombines TRBV28 with TRBJ2-1; the match to TRBD2 covers 9 bases. J lost 6 bases, V lost 1 base, and 7 bases had no gene match. CDR1 is MDHEN, CDR2 SYDVKM, per germline. The CDR3 has 16 residues. The CDR3 region is CASSLYGGGASNEQFF. DNA for the CDR3: TGTGCCAGCAGTTTATATGGCGGGGGGGCCAGCAATGAGCAGTTCTTC.

The chain joins TRBV11-2 to TRBJ2-1; perhaps TRBD1 as D (6 bases). The CDR3 contains 14 residues. V gave up 8 bases and J gave up 6 bases, with 17 bases separating them. Germline assignment: CDR1 SGHAT and CDR2 FQNNGV. The CDR3 DNA is TGTGCCAGCCGACCACAGGGCTTTTTCAATGAGCAGTTCTTC. This translates into CASRPQGFFNEQFF.

The gene calls are TRBV7-9 and TRBJ2-3; D gene uncertain. The CDR3 extends over 15 amino acids. CDR1 is SEHNR and CDR2 is FQNEAQ in the germline V gene (reference sequence). The V gene lost 6 bases and the J gene lost 1 base, with 14 bases spanning the gap. DNA for the CDR3: TGTGCCAGCAGTTCCACGGGTGGCCGCACAGATACGCAGTATTTT. It specifies CASSSTGGRTDTQYF.

This clonotype was counted once. This chain connects TRBV10-3 to TRBJ1-1, with D possibly matching TRBD1 (6 bases). V lost 6 bases and J lost 1, with 12 bases in between. From germline, CDR1 is ENHRY and CDR2 SYGVKD. CDR3 length: 14 residues. The CDR3 reads CAIRGAGENTEAFF. CDR3 in DNA: TGTGCCATCAGGGGGGCAGGGGAGAACACTGAAGCTTTCTTT.

The chain recombines TRBV9 with TRBJ2-7; 9 nucleotides match TRBD1. V lost 4 bases to trimming and J lost 2 bases; unmatched junction nucleotides: 7. CDR3 length equals 15 residues. Germline V gives CDR1 SGDLS, CDR2 YYNGEE. CDR3 amino acids: CASSRGTGTPYEQYF. In DNA, the CDR3 is TGTGCCAGCAGCCGGGGGACAGGGACCCCCTACGAGCAGTACTTC. Filled out from reference TRBV9 and TRBJ2-7, the complete variable domain reads DSGVTQTPKHLITATGQRVTLRCSPRSGDLSVYWYQQSLDQGLQFLIQYYNGEERAKGNILERFSAQQFPDLHSELNLSSLELGDSALYFCASSRGTGTPYEQYFGPGTRLTVT.

J is TRBJ1-2 and V is TRBV4-3, with D perhaps TRBD1 (5 bases). The CDR3 covers 16 residues. The ends were cut back, 1 base at V and 0 bases at J, with 12 bases in the middle. Looked up from germline, CDR1 is LGHNA and CDR2 is YSLEER. The CDR3 sequence is CASSQATALANYGYTF. The CDR3, as DNA: TGCGCCAGCAGCCAAGCGACAGCTTTAGCTAACTATGGCTACACCTTC.

This sequence joins TRBV2 and TRBJ2-7, with D perhaps matching TRBD1 (6 bases). This CDR3 is built from 14 residues. Trimming removed 6 bases from V and 3 bases from J, with 15 bases in between. Per the germline V gene, CDR1 is SNHLY and CDR2 is FYNNEI. CDR3 sequence: CASRLRGLGYEQYF. CDR3 DNA: TGTGCCAGCAGGCTCAGGGGTCTGGGCTACGAGCAGTACTTC.

This clonotype was detected only once. This chain uses TRBV5-1 with TRBJ1-1, with a tentative D call TRBD1 (6 bases). The V and J ends lost 0 bases and 5 bases respectively, with 17 bases between them. This CDR3 has 16 residues. CDR1 is SGHRS, CDR2 YFSETQ, per germline. CDR3 sequence (DNA): TGCGCCAGCAGCTTGGCCGGTAGGGAGGGGGGAACTGAAGCTTTCTTT. It encodes CASSLAGREGGTEAFF.

The V and J genes are TRBV4-1 and TRBJ2-7; D is perhaps TRBD1 (6 bases). V shed 0 bases and J shed 2 bases, with 14 bases lying between them. CDR1 is MGHRA, CDR2 YSYEKL, per germline. The length of the CDR3 is 16 residues. The CDR3 DNA reads as TGCGCCAGCAGCCAAGACCGTACAGGGCTCCCCTACGAGCAGTACGTC. It yields the protein CASSQDRTGLPYEQYV.

The genes are TRBV5-8 and TRBJ1-1, with a tentative D call TRBD1 (6 bases). Between the trimmed V and J ends, which lost 0 bases and 4 bases, there was a span of 13 bases. The CDR3 is 15 amino acids. Germline V gene lookup returns CDR1 SGHTS and CDR2 YDEGEE. The CDR3 DNA reads as TGTGCCAGCAGCTTGGGATACAGGGATGGCACTGAAGCTTTCTTT. This gives the protein CASSLGYRDGTEAFF.

This chain uses TRBV3-1 with TRBJ2-7; D possibly corresponds to TRBD2 (6 bases). CDR3 length: 13 amino acids. CDR1 is LGHDT, CDR2 YNNKEL, per germline (reference sequence). Trimming took 3 bases from V and 3 from J, leaving 9 bases between them. As DNA, the CDR3 is TGTGCCAGCAGCCAGTGGGGAGGCTACGAGCAGTACTTC. Translating it yields CASSQWGGYEQYF.

The chain has TRBV2 and TRBJ1-3; D is possibly TRBD1 (6 bases). In germline, CDR1 is SNHLY, CDR2 FYNNEI. CDR3 length: 16 residues. Trimming pared 0 bases from V and 3 bases from J, leaving 12 bases between. The CDR3 region is CASSEANRVVGNTIYF. Written as DNA, the CDR3 is TGTGCCAGCAGTGAAGCGAACAGGGTAGTTGGAAACACCATATATTTT.

This chain connects TRBV28 to TRBJ2-4; 7 positions match TRBD2. The CDR3 covers 15 residues. Germline values: CDR1 MDHEN, CDR2 SYDVKM. The J segment lost 2 bases and the V segment lost 7 bases, leaving 8 bases of the junction unmatched. DNA of the CDR3: TGTGCCAGCACATCACCGGGGGGTTCCAAAAACATTCAGTACTTC. Encoded protein: CASTSPGGSKNIQYF.

CDR3 sequence (DNA): TGTGCCAGCAGCTGGGGTAGCGGAGCGGACATTCAGTACTTC. Amino acids: CASSWGSGADIQYF. The rearrangement joins TRBV5-4 to TRBJ2-4; maybe TRBD2 (6 bases). CDR1 is SGHNT and CDR2 is YYREEE in the germline V gene (reference sequence). V was pared by 3 bases and J by 8 bases, with 15 bases between. The CDR3 is 14 amino acids.